This is a list of T cell receptor beta chains from one sample in a study of technical replicates of blood from several donors. This table comes from immunoSEQ multiplex PCR, and its TCRdb copy is limited to in-frame clones, with some not included. This table has roughly 57,000 clones, 90% to 95% appearing once. Source material: PBMCs. These receptors originate from a human donor in good health. Some clones in this sample may be carry-over from other donors' samples. The CDR3 runs from the conserved cysteine through the conserved F or W. D genes are given only for firm matches. Part of the rows lack a size; the others show once, few, many or a class for expanded clones.

d_gene: TRBD2
j_gene: TRBJ2-7
v_gene: TRBV5-6
abundance: -
CDR3nt: TGTGCCAGCAGCTTCGGGGGGGCGGGACTAGCGGGATCCTACGAGCAGTACTTC
CDR3aa: CASSFGGAGLAGSYEQYF

d_gene: -
j_gene: TRBJ2-1
v_gene: TRBV4-3
abundance: few
CDR3nt: TGCGCCAGCAGCCAAGCTACGAGCTACAATGAGCAGTTCTTC
CDR3aa: CASSQATSYNEQFF

d_gene: TRBD2
j_gene: TRBJ2-5
v_gene: TRBV4-3
abundance: -
CDR3nt: TGCGCCAGCAGCCACGGGACTAGCGGAGGGGAGACCCAGTACTTC
CDR3aa: CASSHGTSGGETQYF

d_gene: -
j_gene: TRBJ2-6
v_gene: TRBV2
abundance: -
CDR3nt: TGTGCCAGTGAGAAACCCGCTGGGGCCAACGTCCTGACTTTC
CDR3aa: CASEKPAGANVLTF

d_gene: TRBD2
j_gene: TRBJ2-5
v_gene: TRBV2
abundance: -
CDR3nt: TGTGCCAGCAGTGGACTAGCGGGGGGGCTTAGGACCCAGTACTTC
CDR3aa: CASSGLAGGLRTQYF

d_gene: TRBD1
j_gene: TRBJ2-3
v_gene: TRBV5-1
abundance: once
CDR3nt: TGCGCCAGCAGCTCTGGACAGGGGCTGGATACGCAGTATTTT
CDR3aa: CASSSGQGLDTQYF

d_gene: -
j_gene: TRBJ2-5
v_gene: TRBV4-1
abundance: -
CDR3nt: TGCGCCAGCAGCCAAGAAGGAGGGCCTTGGGAGACCCAGTACTTC
CDR3aa: CASSQEGGPWETQYF

d_gene: -
j_gene: TRBJ1-4
v_gene: TRBV5-4
abundance: once
CDR3nt: TGTGCCAGCAGCTTGGAAGGCGGGAATGAAAAACTGTTTTTT
CDR3aa: CASSLEGGNEKLFF

d_gene: -
j_gene: TRBJ1-4
v_gene: TRBV4-1
abundance: -
CDR3nt: TGCGCCAGCAGCCGCGGTCTTGAAAAACTGTTTTTT
CDR3aa: CASSRGLEKLFF

d_gene: TRBD1
j_gene: TRBJ2-7
v_gene: TRBV6-5
abundance: once
CDR3nt: TGTGCCAGCAGTCGACAGGGGGCTGACGAGCAGTACTTC
CDR3aa: CASSRQGADEQYF

d_gene: -
j_gene: TRBJ2-2
v_gene: TRBV5-6
abundance: -
CDR3nt: TGTGCCAGCAGCCTAAGAAGTACCGGGGAGCTGTTTTTT
CDR3aa: CASSLRSTGELFF

d_gene: TRBD1
j_gene: TRBJ2-2
v_gene: TRBV5-1
abundance: once
CDR3nt: TGCGCCAGCAGTTCCGGACAGGGGGGAACCGGGGAGCTGTTTTTT
CDR3aa: CASSSGQGGTGELFF

d_gene: -
j_gene: TRBJ1-2
v_gene: TRBV2
abundance: few
CDR3nt: TGTGCCAGCAGTGGTTTGACGGGTAACTATGGCTACACCTTC
CDR3aa: CASSGLTGNYGYTF

d_gene: -
j_gene: TRBJ2-7
v_gene: TRBV25-1
abundance: -
CDR3nt: TGTGCCAGCAGTGAACGCCTACGCGGGCACGAGCAGTACTTC
CDR3aa: CASSERLRGHEQYF

d_gene: TRBD1
j_gene: TRBJ1-2
v_gene: TRBV7-2
abundance: -
CDR3nt: TGTGCCAGCAGCTTAGCGGCCGGGACAGGGGGCTACACCTTC
CDR3aa: CASSLAAGTGGYTF

d_gene: -
j_gene: TRBJ2-7
v_gene: TRBV6-1
abundance: -
CDR3nt: TGTGCCAGCAGTGCCGAGGGGGGGAGCTCCTACGAGCAGTACTTC
CDR3aa: CASSAEGGSSYEQYF

d_gene: TRBD1
j_gene: TRBJ1-1
v_gene: TRBV5-1
abundance: -
CDR3nt: TGCGCCAGCAGCCGGGACAGTGGAGGAATGAACACTGAAGCTTTCTTT
CDR3aa: CASSRDSGGMNTEAFF

d_gene: TRBD2
j_gene: TRBJ2-6
v_gene: TRBV5-5
abundance: -
CDR3nt: TGTGCCAGCAGCCTACGGGAGGGGGGGGTTGTCTCTGGGGCCAACGTCCTGACTTTC
CDR3aa: CASSLREGGVVSGANVLTF

d_gene: TRBD1
j_gene: TRBJ1-1
v_gene: TRBV4-2
abundance: -
CDR3nt: TGTGCCAGCAGCCTGACAGGGGGCAATACTGAAGCTTTCTTT
CDR3aa: CASSLTGGNTEAFF

d_gene: TRBD1
j_gene: TRBJ2-7
v_gene: TRBV9
abundance: once
CDR3nt: TGTGCCAGCAGCCCCCGGGACAGGAGCTCCTACGAGCAGTACTTC
CDR3aa: CASSPRDRSSYEQYF

d_gene: -
j_gene: TRBJ1-1
v_gene: TRBV7-6
abundance: -
CDR3nt: TGTGCCAGCAGCTTAGGGTCGAGTACTGAAGCTTTCTTT
CDR3aa: CASSLGSSTEAFF

d_gene: -
j_gene: TRBJ2-3
v_gene: TRBV4-3
abundance: -
CDR3nt: TGCGCCAGCAGCCCTAGTATCCCACAGTATTTT
CDR3aa: CASSPSIPQYF

d_gene: TRBD1
j_gene: TRBJ1-2
v_gene: TRBV2
abundance: -
CDR3nt: TGTGCCAGCAGTATAGGGACAGGACCTAACTATGGCTACACCTTC
CDR3aa: CASSIGTGPNYGYTF

d_gene: TRBD1
j_gene: TRBJ1-2
v_gene: TRBV5-1
abundance: -
CDR3nt: TGCGCCAGCAGCCCGGGGACAGTCTATGGCTACACCTTC
CDR3aa: CASSPGTVYGYTF

d_gene: TRBD2
j_gene: TRBJ2-1
v_gene: TRBV7-2
abundance: -
CDR3nt: TGTGCCAGCAGCTTAGTAGGCGGGGGGGCGACCTACAATGAGCAGTTCTTC
CDR3aa: CASSLVGGGATYNEQFF

d_gene: -
j_gene: TRBJ1-1
v_gene: TRBV5-4
abundance: -
CDR3nt: TGTGCCAGCAGCTTGGCAAGTGGCAGGGGAACTGAAGCTTTCTTT
CDR3aa: CASSLASGRGTEAFF

d_gene: TRBD1
j_gene: TRBJ2-7
v_gene: TRBV18
abundance: -
CDR3nt: TGTGCCAGCTTACAGGGGGCGGGCTACGAGCAGTACTTC
CDR3aa: CASLQGAGYEQYF

d_gene: TRBD1
j_gene: TRBJ1-4
v_gene: TRBV6-1
abundance: -
CDR3nt: TGTGCCAGCAGGTACAGGGGCGGTAATGAAAAACTGTTTTTT
CDR3aa: CASRYRGGNEKLFF

d_gene: TRBD2
j_gene: TRBJ2-1
v_gene: TRBV5-1
abundance: -
CDR3nt: TGCGCCAGCGGAAGGGGTCTAGCGGGAGGCCTCAATGAGCAGTTCTTC
CDR3aa: CASGRGLAGGLNEQFF

d_gene: -
j_gene: TRBJ2-7
v_gene: TRBV5-1
abundance: -
CDR3nt: TGCGCCAGCAGCTCGGGGGGCACCCCCTACGAGCAGTACTTC
CDR3aa: CASSSGGTPYEQYF

d_gene: TRBD1
j_gene: TRBJ2-1
v_gene: TRBV29-1
abundance: -
CDR3nt: TGCAGCGTCGGGACAGGGGGTTACAATGAGCAGTTCTTC
CDR3aa: CSVGTGGYNEQFF

d_gene: TRBD2
j_gene: TRBJ2-5
v_gene: TRBV11-3
abundance: -
CDR3nt: TGTGCCAGCAGCTTGGGGGAGGGAGAGACCCAGTACTTC
CDR3aa: CASSLGEGETQYF

d_gene: -
j_gene: TRBJ2-1
v_gene: TRBV7-3
abundance: -
CDR3nt: TGTGCCAGCAGCTTAGGGTCCGGGAGTTCCTACAATGAGCAGTTCTTC
CDR3aa: CASSLGSGSSYNEQFF

d_gene: TRBD1
j_gene: TRBJ2-2
v_gene: TRBV5-1
abundance: -
CDR3nt: TGCGCCAGCAGCAAAACCGGGACAGGGTACGTCGCCACCGGGGAGCTGTTTTTT
CDR3aa: CASSKTGTGYVATGELFF

d_gene: TRBD1
j_gene: TRBJ1-6
v_gene: TRBV18
abundance: -
CDR3nt: TGTGCCAGCTCACCCGGGACAGGGAGGAATTCACCCCTCCACTTT
CDR3aa: CASSPGTGRNSPLHF

d_gene: TRBD1
j_gene: TRBJ2-2
v_gene: TRBV15
abundance: -
CDR3nt: TGTGCCACCAGCAGAGATATATTCGACAGGGTGGTAGTTTTT
CDR3aa: CATSRDIFDRVVVF

d_gene: TRBD1
j_gene: TRBJ1-6
v_gene: TRBV6-6
abundance: -
CDR3nt: TGTGCCAGCAGTTCGGGACAGGGGGTTTCACCCCTCCACTTT
CDR3aa: CASSSGQGVSPLHF

d_gene: -
j_gene: TRBJ2-7
v_gene: TRBV7-9
abundance: -
CDR3nt: TGTGCCAGCAGCTTAGTAGGGGTCGAGCAGTACTTC
CDR3aa: CASSLVGVEQYF

d_gene: TRBD2
j_gene: TRBJ2-3
v_gene: TRBV18
abundance: once
CDR3nt: TGTGCCAGCTCACCAGGGACTAGCGGGAAGACAGATACGCAGTATTTT
CDR3aa: CASSPGTSGKTDTQYF

d_gene: TRBD1
j_gene: TRBJ1-2
v_gene: TRBV30
abundance: -
CDR3nt: TGTGCCTGGAGCCGGGACAGTAAAAGCTATGGCTACACCTTC
CDR3aa: CAWSRDSKSYGYTF

d_gene: -
j_gene: TRBJ1-5
v_gene: TRBV5-1
abundance: -
CDR3nt: TGCGCCAGCAGCCCGGAGGGACCCCATCAGCCCCAGCATTTT
CDR3aa: CASSPEGPHQPQHF

d_gene: -
j_gene: TRBJ2-1
v_gene: TRBV29-1
abundance: -
CDR3nt: TGCAGCGTTGAAGCACCCCTAGGTTCCGGTGAGCAGTTCTTC
CDR3aa: CSVEAPLGSGEQFF

d_gene: TRBD1
j_gene: TRBJ1-2
v_gene: TRBV19
abundance: -
CDR3nt: TGTGCCAGTAGTACCTCGGACAGGGTGGGTGGCTACACCTTC
CDR3aa: CASSTSDRVGGYTF

d_gene: -
j_gene: TRBJ1-3
v_gene: TRBV9
abundance: -
CDR3nt: TGTGCCAGCAGCGTAGAACAGATTGGAAACACCATATATTTT
CDR3aa: CASSVEQIGNTIYF

d_gene: TRBD1
j_gene: TRBJ2-7
v_gene: TRBV18
abundance: -
CDR3nt: TGTGCCAGCTCACCGAAACCGGACAGGGACGGACTCTACGAGCAGTACTTC
CDR3aa: CASSPKPDRDGLYEQYF

d_gene: -
j_gene: TRBJ1-1
v_gene: TRBV7-6
abundance: -
CDR3nt: TGTGCCAGCAGCTTATTCTCCCCCCGAGGTGGGACTGAAGCTTTCTTT
CDR3aa: CASSLFSPRGGTEAFF

d_gene: -
j_gene: TRBJ1-1
v_gene: TRBV6-1
abundance: -
CDR3nt: TGTGCCAGCAGTGAACAACAGAACACTGAAGCTTTCTTT
CDR3aa: CASSEQQNTEAFF

d_gene: -
j_gene: TRBJ2-5
v_gene: TRBV7-2
abundance: -
CDR3nt: TGTGCCAGCAGCACCCTAGCTTTTCAAGAGACCCAGTACTTC
CDR3aa: CASSTLAFQETQYF

d_gene: TRBD2
j_gene: TRBJ2-2
v_gene: TRBV9
abundance: -
CDR3nt: TGTGCCAGCAGCGTAGAAGCGGGGCGTTTCACCGGGGAGCTGTTTTTT
CDR3aa: CASSVEAGRFTGELFF

d_gene: TRBD1
j_gene: TRBJ2-3
v_gene: TRBV7-2
abundance: -
CDR3nt: TGTGCCAGCAGTTTGATGACAGGGTCGGCGACGCAGTATTTT
CDR3aa: CASSLMTGSATQYF

d_gene: -
j_gene: TRBJ1-1
v_gene: TRBV4-1
abundance: -
CDR3nt: TGCGCCAGCAGCCAAGAACCGGGGGGGAACACTGAAGCTTTCTTT
CDR3aa: CASSQEPGGNTEAFF

d_gene: -
j_gene: TRBJ1-1
v_gene: TRBV20-1
abundance: -
CDR3nt: TGCAGTGCCCTCTATTACACTGAAGCTTTCTTT
CDR3aa: CSALYYTEAFF

d_gene: TRBD2
j_gene: TRBJ2-2
v_gene: TRBV9
abundance: -
CDR3nt: TGTGCCAGCAGCGAACTAGCGTCCGGGGAGCTGTTTTTT
CDR3aa: CASSELASGELFF

d_gene: TRBD1
j_gene: TRBJ1-3
v_gene: TRBV5-1
abundance: -
CDR3nt: TGCGCCAGCAGCCCGTCGGGACAGGGGGGAAACACCATATATTTT
CDR3aa: CASSPSGQGGNTIYF

d_gene: TRBD2
j_gene: TRBJ2-2
v_gene: TRBV4-2
abundance: -
CDR3nt: TGTGCCAGCAGCCAAGATGGGAGTAGCGGGGGGGCCGGGACCGGGGAGCTGTTTTTT
CDR3aa: CASSQDGSSGGAGTGELFF

d_gene: -
j_gene: TRBJ2-1
v_gene: TRBV6-5
abundance: once
CDR3nt: TGTGCCAGCAGTTACTCGGGGCAGGGGAACAATGAGCAGTTCTTC
CDR3aa: CASSYSGQGNNEQFF